This is a list of T cell receptor beta chains from one sample in a study of cytomegalovirus exposure and HLA in healthy donors. Assay: immunoSEQ multiplex PCR; the TCRdb copy retains only in-frame clones and omits some. The profile shows around 91,000 clones, roughly 73% of them singletons. Sequencing used PBMCs. These receptor sequences come from a male donor in good health and CMV-seropositive. CDR3s leave out the opening cysteine and the closing phenylalanine or tryptophan. A clone size is listed for some rows: how often the clone was seen (once, few, many), or a class if it is expanded.

size | J | V | CDR3
once | TRBJ2-7 | TRBV10-3 | ATRELNEQY
once | TRBJ2-7 | TRBV2 | ASMGTGESSYEQY
- | TRBJ2-1 | TRBV15 | ATSGETERGIYNEQF
- | TRBJ2-6 | TRBV10-2 | ASSEEGQGIAGANVLT
- | TRBJ2-1 | TRBV28 | ASSSIDEQF
- | TRBJ2-1 | TRBV30 | AWSVPGAGGWLYNEQF
- | TRBJ2-7 | TRBV6-5 | ASRTLGTGSHEQY
- | TRBJ2-5 | TRBV29-1 | SVGDLQETQY
- | TRBJ2-1 | TRBV19 | ASRRGSYNEQF
- | TRBJ2-7 | TRBV15 | ATSRGQISYEQY
once | TRBJ2-5 | TRBV27 | ASSRGAGGLETQY
- | TRBJ2-3 | TRBV27 | ASSYGLAGWGTDTQY
- | TRBJ1-1 | TRBV28 | ASSPFINRVTEAF
- | TRBJ2-7 | TRBV6-5 | ASSYRGKYSYEQY
- | TRBJ1-5 | TRBV7-8 | ASSLDRRNQPQH
- | TRBJ2-5 | TRBV6-1 | ASSGGHGQETQY
many | TRBJ2-7 | TRBV7-2 | ASSLEHLDGQGNYEQY